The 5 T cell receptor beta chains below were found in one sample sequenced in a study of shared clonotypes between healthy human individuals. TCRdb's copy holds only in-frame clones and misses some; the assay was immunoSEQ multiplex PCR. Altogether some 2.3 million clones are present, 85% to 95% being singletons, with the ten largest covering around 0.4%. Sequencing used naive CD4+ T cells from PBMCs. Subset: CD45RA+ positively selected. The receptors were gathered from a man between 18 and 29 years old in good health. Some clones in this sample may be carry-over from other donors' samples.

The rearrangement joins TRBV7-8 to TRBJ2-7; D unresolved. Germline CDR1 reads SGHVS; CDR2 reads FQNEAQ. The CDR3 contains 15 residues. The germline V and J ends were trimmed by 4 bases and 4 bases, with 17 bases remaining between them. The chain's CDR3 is CASSSSRRTGYEQYF. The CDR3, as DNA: TGTGCCAGCAGCTCATCAAGGCGGACCGGGTACGAGCAGTACTTC.

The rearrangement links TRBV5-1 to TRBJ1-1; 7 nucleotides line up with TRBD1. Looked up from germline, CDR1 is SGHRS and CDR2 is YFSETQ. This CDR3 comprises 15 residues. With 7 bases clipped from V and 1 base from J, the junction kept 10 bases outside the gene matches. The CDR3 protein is CASLPGQKTNTEAFF. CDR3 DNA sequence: TGCGCCAGCTTACCGGGACAGAAAACGAACACTGAAGCTTTCTTT.

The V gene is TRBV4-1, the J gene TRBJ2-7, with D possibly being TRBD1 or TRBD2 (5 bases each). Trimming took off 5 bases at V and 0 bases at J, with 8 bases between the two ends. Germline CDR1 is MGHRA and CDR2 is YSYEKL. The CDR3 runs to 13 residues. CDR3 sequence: CASSRGASYEQYF. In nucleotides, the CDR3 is TGCGCCAGCAGCAGGGGAGCCTCCTACGAGCAGTACTTC.

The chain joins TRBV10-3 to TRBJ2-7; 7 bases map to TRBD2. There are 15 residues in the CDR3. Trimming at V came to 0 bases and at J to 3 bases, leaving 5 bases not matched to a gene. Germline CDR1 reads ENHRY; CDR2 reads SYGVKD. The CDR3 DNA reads TGTGCCATCAGTGAGTCGGTCGGCGGGAGCTACGAGCAGTACTTC. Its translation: CAISESVGGSYEQYF.

CDR3: CASSLGGTFNEQFF. The CDR3 region has the DNA TGCGCCAGCAGCTTGGGGGGGACTTTTAATGAGCAGTTCTTC. The chain is built from TRBV5-1 and TRBJ2-1, with a possible D match to TRBD2 (6 bases). The germline V and J ends were trimmed by 0 bases and 7 bases, with 11 bases remaining between them. The germline V gene has CDR1 SGHRS and CDR2 YFSETQ. This CDR3 is built from 14 residues.